This T cell receptor (beta chain) derives from a study of long-term antiretroviral therapy in people with HIV. CDR1 is SGHVS and CDR2 is FNYEAQ in the germline V gene. The CDR3 loop spans 17 amino acids. The J segment lost 5 bases and the V segment lost 5 bases, leaving 15 bases of the junction unmatched. Assay version v3.0 of immunoSEQ was used, and it was run at survey level. Produced via immunoSEQ multiplex PCR; TCRdb's table is partial and in-frame only. Of about 41,000 clones listed, about 94% are singletons. Sequencing used unsorted PBMCs, obtained just over 9 years after starting antiretroviral therapy. The V gene is TRBV7-6, the J gene TRBJ2-3, with TRBD1 matching 8 bases. The sequence was collected from a man younger than 40 with HIV. CDR3 protein: CASSPDRQGRQGDTQYF. CDR3 nucleotide sequence: TGTGCCAGCAGCCCTGACAGACAGGGGCGCCAAGGAGATACGCAGTATTTT.